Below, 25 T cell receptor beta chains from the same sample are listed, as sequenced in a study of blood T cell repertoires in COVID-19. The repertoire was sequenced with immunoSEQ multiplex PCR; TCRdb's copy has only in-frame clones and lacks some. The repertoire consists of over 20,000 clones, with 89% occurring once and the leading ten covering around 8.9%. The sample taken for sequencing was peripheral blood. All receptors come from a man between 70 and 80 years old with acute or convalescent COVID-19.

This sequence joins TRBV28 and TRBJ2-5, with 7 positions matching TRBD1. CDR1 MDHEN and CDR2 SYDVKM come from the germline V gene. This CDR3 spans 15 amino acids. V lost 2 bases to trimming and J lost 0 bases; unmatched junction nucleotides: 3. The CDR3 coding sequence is TGTGCCAGCAGTTTAAGGGACAGTTACCAAGAGACCCAGTACTTC. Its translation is CASSLRDSYQETQYF.

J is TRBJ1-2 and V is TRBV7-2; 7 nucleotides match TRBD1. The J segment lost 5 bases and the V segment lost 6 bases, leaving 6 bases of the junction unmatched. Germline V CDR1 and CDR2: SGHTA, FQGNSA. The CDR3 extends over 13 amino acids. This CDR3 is CASRGGDRYGYTF. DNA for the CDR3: TGTGCCAGCAGGGGTGGGGACAGATATGGCTACACCTTC.

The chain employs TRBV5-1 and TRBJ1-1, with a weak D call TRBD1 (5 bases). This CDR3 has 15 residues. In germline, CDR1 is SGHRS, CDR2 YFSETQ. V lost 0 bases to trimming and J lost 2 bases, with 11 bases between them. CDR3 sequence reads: CASSLEATANTEAFF. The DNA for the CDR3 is TGCGCCAGCAGCTTGGAAGCGACAGCTAACACTGAAGCTTTCTTT.

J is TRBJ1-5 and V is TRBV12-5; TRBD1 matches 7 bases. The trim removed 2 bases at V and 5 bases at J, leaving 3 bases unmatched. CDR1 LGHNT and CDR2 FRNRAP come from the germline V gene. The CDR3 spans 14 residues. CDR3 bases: TGTGCTAGTGGTTTGCCACAGGGGTATCAGCCCCAGCATTTT. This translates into CASGLPQGYQPQHF. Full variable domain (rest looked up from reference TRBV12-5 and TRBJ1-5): DARVTQTPRHKVTEMGQEVTMRCQPILGHNTVFWYRQTMMQGLELLAYFRNRAPLDDSGMPKDRFSAEMPDATLATLKIQPSEPRDSAVYFCASGLPQGYQPQHFGDGTRLSIL.

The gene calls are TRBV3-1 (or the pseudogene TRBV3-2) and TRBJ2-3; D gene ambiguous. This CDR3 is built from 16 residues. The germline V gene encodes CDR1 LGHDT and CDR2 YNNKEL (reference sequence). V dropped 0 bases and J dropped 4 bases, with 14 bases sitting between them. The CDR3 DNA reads TGTGCCAGCAGCCAAGAGAGGCCCCATGTGGCAGATACGCAGTATTTT. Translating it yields CASSQERPHVADTQYF.

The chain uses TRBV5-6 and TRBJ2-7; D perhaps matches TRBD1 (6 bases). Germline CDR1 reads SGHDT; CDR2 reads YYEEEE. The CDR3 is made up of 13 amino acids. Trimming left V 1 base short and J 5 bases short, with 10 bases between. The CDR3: CASSLTGSDEQYF. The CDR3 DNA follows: TGTGCCAGCAGCTTGACAGGGAGCGACGAGCAGTACTTC. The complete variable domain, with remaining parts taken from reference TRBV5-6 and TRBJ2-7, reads DAGVTQSPTHLIKTRGQQVTLRCSPKSGHDTVSWYQQALGQGPQFIFQYYEEEERQRGNFPDRFSGHQFPNYSSELNVNALLLGDSALYLCASSLTGSDEQYFGPGTRLTVT.

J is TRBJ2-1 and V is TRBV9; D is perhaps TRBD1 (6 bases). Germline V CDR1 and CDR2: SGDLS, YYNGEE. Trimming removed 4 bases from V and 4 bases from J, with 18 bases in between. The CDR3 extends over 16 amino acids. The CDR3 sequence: CASSPSSGVGYNEQFF. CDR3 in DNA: TGTGCCAGCAGCCCCTCTTCAGGGGTCGGTTACAATGAGCAGTTCTTC.

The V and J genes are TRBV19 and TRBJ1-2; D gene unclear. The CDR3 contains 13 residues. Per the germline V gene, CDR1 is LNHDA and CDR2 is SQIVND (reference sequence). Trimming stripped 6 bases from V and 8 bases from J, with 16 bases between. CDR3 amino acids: CASSPTVRGGYTF. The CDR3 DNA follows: TGTGCCAGTAGCCCGACTGTCCGAGGGGGCTACACCTTC.

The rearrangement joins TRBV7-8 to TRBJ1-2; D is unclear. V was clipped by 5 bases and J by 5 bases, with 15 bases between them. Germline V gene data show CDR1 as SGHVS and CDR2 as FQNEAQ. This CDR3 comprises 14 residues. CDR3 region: CASSPADGSYGYTF. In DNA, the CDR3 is TGTGCCAGCAGCCCCGCCGACGGGTCTTATGGCTACACCTTC.

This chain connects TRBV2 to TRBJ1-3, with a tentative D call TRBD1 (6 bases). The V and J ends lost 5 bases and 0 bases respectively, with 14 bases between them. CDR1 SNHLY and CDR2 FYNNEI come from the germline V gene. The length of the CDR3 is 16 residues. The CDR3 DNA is TGTGCCAGCAGTAGTACAGGGCCCCACTCTGGAAACACCATATATTTT. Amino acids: CASSSTGPHSGNTIYF.

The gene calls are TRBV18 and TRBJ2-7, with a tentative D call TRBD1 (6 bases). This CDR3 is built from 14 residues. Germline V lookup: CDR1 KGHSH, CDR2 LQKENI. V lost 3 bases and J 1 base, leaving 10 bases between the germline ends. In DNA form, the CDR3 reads TGTGCCAGCTCACCGACAGGACGGTCCTACGAGCAGTACTTC. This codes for CASSPTGRSYEQYF.

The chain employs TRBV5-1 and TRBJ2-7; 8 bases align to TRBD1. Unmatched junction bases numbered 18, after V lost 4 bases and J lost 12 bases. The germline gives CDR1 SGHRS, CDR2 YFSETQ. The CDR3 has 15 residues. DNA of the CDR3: TGCGCCAGCAGCGGGGGACAGGTCTCTAACAACGACGGGTACTTC. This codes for CASSGGQVSNNDGYF.

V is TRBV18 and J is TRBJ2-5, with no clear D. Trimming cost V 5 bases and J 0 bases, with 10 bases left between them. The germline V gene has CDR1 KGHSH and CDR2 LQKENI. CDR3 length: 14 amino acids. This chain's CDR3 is CASSDTEYQETQYF. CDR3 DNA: TGTGCCAGCTCAGACACAGAGTACCAAGAGACCCAGTACTTC.

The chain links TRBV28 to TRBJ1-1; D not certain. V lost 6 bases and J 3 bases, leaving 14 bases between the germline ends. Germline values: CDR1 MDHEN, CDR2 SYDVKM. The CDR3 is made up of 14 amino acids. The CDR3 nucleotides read TGTGCCAGCAGGTCCCAGGATAGGCACACTGAAGCTTTCTTT. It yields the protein CASRSQDRHTEAFF.

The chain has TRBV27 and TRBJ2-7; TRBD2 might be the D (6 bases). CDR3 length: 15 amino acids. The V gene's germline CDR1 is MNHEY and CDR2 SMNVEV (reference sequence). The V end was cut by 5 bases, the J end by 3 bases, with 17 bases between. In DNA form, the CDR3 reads TGTGCCAGCAGTGGTAGCGGACCGAGAAACTACGAGCAGTACTTC. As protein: CASSGSGPRNYEQYF.

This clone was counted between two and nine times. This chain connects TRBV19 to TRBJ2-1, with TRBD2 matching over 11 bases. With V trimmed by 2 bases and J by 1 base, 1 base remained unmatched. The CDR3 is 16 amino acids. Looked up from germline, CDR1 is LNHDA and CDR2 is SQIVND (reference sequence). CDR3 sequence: CASSILAGGSYNEQFF. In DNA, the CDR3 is TGTGCCAGTAGTATACTAGCGGGAGGTTCCTACAATGAGCAGTTCTTC.

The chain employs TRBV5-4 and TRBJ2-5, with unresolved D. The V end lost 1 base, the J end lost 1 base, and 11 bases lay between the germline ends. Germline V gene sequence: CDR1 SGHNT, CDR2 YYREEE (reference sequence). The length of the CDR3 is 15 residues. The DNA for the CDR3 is TGTGCCAGCAGCTTGAAACCAGAAACCCAAGAGACCCAGTACTTC. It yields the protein CASSLKPETQETQYF.

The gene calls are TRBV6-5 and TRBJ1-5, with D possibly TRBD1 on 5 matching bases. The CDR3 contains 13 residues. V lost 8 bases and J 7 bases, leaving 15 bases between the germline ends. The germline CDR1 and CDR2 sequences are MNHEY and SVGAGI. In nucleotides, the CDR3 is TGTGCCAGCGCTCCAGGGCATTTACAGCCCCAGCATTTT. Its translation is CASAPGHLQPQHF.

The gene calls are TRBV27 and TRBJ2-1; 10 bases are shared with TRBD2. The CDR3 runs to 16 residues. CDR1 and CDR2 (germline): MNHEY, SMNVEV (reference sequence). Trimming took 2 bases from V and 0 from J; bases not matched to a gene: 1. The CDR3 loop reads CASSLPSGSSYNEQFF. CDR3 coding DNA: TGTGCCAGCAGTTTACCTAGCGGGAGCTCCTACAATGAGCAGTTCTTC.

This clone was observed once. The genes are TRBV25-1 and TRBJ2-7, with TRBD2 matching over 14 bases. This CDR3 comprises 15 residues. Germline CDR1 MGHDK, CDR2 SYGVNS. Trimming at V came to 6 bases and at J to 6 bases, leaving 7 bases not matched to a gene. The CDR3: CASSAGTSGRGEQYF. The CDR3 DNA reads TGTGCCAGCAGCGCCGGGACTAGCGGGAGAGGCGAGCAGTACTTC.

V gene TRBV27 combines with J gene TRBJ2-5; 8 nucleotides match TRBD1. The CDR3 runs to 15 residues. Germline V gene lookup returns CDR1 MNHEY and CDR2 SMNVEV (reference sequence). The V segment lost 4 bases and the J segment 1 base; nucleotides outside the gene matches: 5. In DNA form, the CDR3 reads TGTGCCAGCAGTTCGGTGACAGGGGTCCAAGAGACCCAGTACTTC. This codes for CASSSVTGVQETQYF.

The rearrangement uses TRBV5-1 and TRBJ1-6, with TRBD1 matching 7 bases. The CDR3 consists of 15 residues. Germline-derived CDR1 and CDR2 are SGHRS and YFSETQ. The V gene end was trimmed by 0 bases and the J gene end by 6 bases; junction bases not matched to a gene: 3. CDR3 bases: TGCGCCAGCAGCTTGGGAGACAGGGCTAATTCACCCCTCCACTTT. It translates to CASSLGDRANSPLHF.

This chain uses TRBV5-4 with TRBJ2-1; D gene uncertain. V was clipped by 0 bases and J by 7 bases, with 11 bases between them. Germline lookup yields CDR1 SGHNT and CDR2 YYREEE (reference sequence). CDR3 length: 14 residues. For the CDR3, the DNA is TGTGCCAGCAGCTTGGGACTTTCGGTGAATGAGCAGTTCTTC. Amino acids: CASSLGLSVNEQFF.

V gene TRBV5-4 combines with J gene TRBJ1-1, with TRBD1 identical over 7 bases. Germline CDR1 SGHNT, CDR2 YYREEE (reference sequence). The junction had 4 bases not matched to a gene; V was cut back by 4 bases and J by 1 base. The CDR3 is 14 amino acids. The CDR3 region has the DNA TGTGCCAGCAGCCGGGAGGGGGCGAACACTGAAGCTTTCTTT. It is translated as CASSREGANTEAFF.

CDR3 bases: TGTGCCAGCAGCTTTGACAGGGAGATAGGCTACACCTTC. This gives the protein CASSFDREIGYTF. The gene calls are TRBV5-4 and TRBJ1-2, with 7 positions matching TRBD1. V was pared by 2 bases and J by 8 bases, with 6 bases of the junction left unmatched. Germline V gives CDR1 SGHNT, CDR2 YYREEE (reference sequence). The CDR3 has 13 amino acids.